This T cell receptor (beta chain) was sequenced in a study of T cells in Graves' hyperthyroidism and ophthalmopathy. Predating any ophthalmopathy symptoms, the blood sample was taken at first hyperthyroidism diagnosis. From RNA transcripts, TCR beta CDR3 regions were amplified. Carried out on the TCR CDR3, a first-round RT-PCR used the HTBI primer set. TCRdb used MiXCR to reprocess the multiplex PCR reads, holding one entry per CDR3 protein. The sample carries roughly 250,000 distinct CDR3 sequences, more than 12% recorded once. The V gene's germline CDR1 is MDHEN and CDR2 SYDVKM. Trimming took 6 bases from V and 3 from J, leaving 12 bases between them. This CDR3 is built from 15 residues. The sample holds many counts of this clonotype.

The sequenced material came from blood. This chain connects TRBV28 to TRBJ2-6; D not resolved. The receptor's source is a woman in her forties with Graves' hyperthyroidism that later progressed to Graves' ophthalmopathy. CDR3 coding DNA: TGTGCCAGCAGCGCATTTAATTTTGGGGCCAACGTCCTGACTTTC. Encoded protein: CASSAFNFGANVLTF. Looking up the rest from reference TRBV28 and TRBJ2-6 gives the full variable domain: DVKVTQSSRYLVKRTGEKVFLECVQDMDHENMFWYRQDPGLGLRLIYFSYDVKMKEKGDIPEGYSVSREKKERFSLILESASTNQTSMYLCASSAFNFGANVLTFGAGSRLTVL.